This TCR beta chain derives from a study of T cells in narcolepsy. Clones were sequenced by immunoSEQ multiplex PCR, and TCRdb holds only the in-frame ones, with some missing. This sample has roughly 25,000 clones, with 65% to 90% found just once. V was pared by 3 bases and J by 3 bases, with 11 bases between. CDR1 is MDHEN and CDR2 is SYDVKM in the germline V gene. This CDR3 comprises 15 residues. This TCR came from a human donor in good health. The J gene is TRBJ2-2, the V gene TRBV28; no definite D call. Sample: memory (CD45RA-) CD4+ T cells from blood. The DNA of the CDR3 is TGTGCCAGCAGTTTTTTGTTTGGGGACACCGGGGAGCTGTTTTTT. This translates into CASSFLFGDTGELFF.